This T cell receptor beta chain was profiled in a study of cytomegalovirus exposure and HLA in healthy donors (dated by TCRdb to 2017 to 2019). For the study in its entirety: An earlier analysis of some 600 of the donors reported 250 to 300 Gb of sequence data and 117 million unique TCR beta sequences obtained from about 170 million T cells. Typing coverage differed by locus: A, B, C, DRB1 and DQB1 were typed in roughly 620-640 donors, DQA1 in 500 to 550, DPA1 in some 570, and DPB1 in roughly 470. Of the roughly 400 genotyped donors, 70% to 90% were placed in the genetic ancestry cluster associated with self-reported Caucasian donors. Along with the roughly 710-subject first cohort, a separate validation cohort of approximately 110 different subjects was used. Genome-wide SNP genotypes for about 65% of the roughly 670 donors were used in a later genetic analysis, which treated that subset as a discovery cohort. The study aimed to test whether cataloging public T cell receptors could reveal signatures of past pathogen exposure. Donor age, sex, ethnicity and CMV serostatus were collected together with the repertoire data. On average, roughly 250,000 unique TCR beta nucleotide sequences were sequenced per donor among 350 to 400 genotyped donors of the cohort, with 15% to 20% of those sequences being non-productive. HLA typing covered class I and class II loci at four-digit resolution. An earlier analysis of 587 of the donors used high-throughput TCR beta sequencing to judge whether each TCR beta V gene segment behaved as functional or pseudogenic. The study used immunosequencing to profile the T cell repertoires of approximately 640 subjects and linked those repertoires to cytomegalovirus serostatus. Every repertoire in the discovery cohort had been generated on one and the same sequencing platform. In the later analysis, no new phenotypic data were used to find candidate immune exposures; instead, reliance was placed on TCR beta sequences and their occurrence across donors. About 330 gigabases of sequencing data and 70 million to 95 million unique TCR sequences made up an early release that covered fewer than 650 HLA-typed donors. High-throughput TCR immunosequencing, statistical association of individual TCRs with disease status, and machine learning were combined to predict cytomegalovirus infection status. To study patterns of TCR occurrence, a later analysis re-analyzed previously published TCR beta repertoires from just over 650 donors and added high-resolution HLA genotyping. Roughly 5 DR-DQ haplotypes were handled as single units for association and clustering, since linkage in the cohort was strong. What the research found in general, with its limitations: The classifier was reported to diagnose cytomegalovirus status with high specificity and sensitivity in both the original and validation cohorts. In an earlier analysis of 450 to 750 of the donors, most TCR beta V segments appeared in productive rearrangements about 87% or about 30% of the time, broadly matching IMGT annotations. A further reported finding was that TCR beta sequences accurately predicted the HLA-A and HLA-B alleles for most subjects in the first cohort. Compared with the 666-donor mean, donors in an Asian-associated ancestry cluster had fewer N-insertions in productive TCRs, according to a later genetic analysis. In a later analysis, some 17,000 TCR beta sequences were associated with specific HLA alleles at a false discovery rate of 0.05. Across donors, most TCR sequences were observed very rarely, whereas some public TCRs were present in many individuals. Compared with equally common non-associated chains, HLA-associated TCR beta chains in a later analysis were more clonally expanded and had lower generation probabilities. A cluster of highly shared sequence variants was judged likely to be a technical artifact of the sequencing pipeline. A later genetic analysis associated a missense DCLRE1C variant with V-gene and J-gene trimming of TCR beta chains, and an independent cohort replicated the association. HLA typing was unavailable for some donors at each locus, so association tests used only the typed subset. In a later analysis, several top co-occurrence clusters were reported to appear linked to parvovirus B19, influenza, CMV and Epstein-Barr virus. The only immune exposure information available for the cohort was CMV serostatus. Roughly uniform sequencing depth across donors was assumed in presence/absence analyses, although this assumption may not hold. A few of the identified cytomegalovirus-associated TCR beta chains were confirmed in vitro to be specific for cytomegalovirus antigens. In a later analysis, TCR association rates were found to vary across HLA loci, with the most associated TCRs seen for DRB1 alleles and the fewest for HLA-C alleles. Linkage disequilibrium might explain the correlated functional status among segregating V segments, but an unknown experimental factor could not be excluded. Most CMV-associated TCR beta chains appeared to be HLA-restricted in a later analysis, and the HLA associations seemed to be driven largely by CMV exposure. The 87-base-pair reads could not distinguish some IMGT-functional V segments, including TRBV6-2 and TRBV6-3, so those segments were excluded. In this cohort, only TCR beta chains were sequenced, and detectable features were limited by the absence of alpha or paired-chain data. The authors suggested that the approach could potentially be generalized to other disease states and immunological phenotypes. When HLA alleles, especially DR and DQ, strongly co-occurred, TCR associations were difficult to assign to individual alleles. Because counts were too low, more than 15 rarely observed V segments, including chromosome 9 orphons, were excluded from the earlier analysis of 587 of the donors. A total of 164 TCR beta chains were listed by the study as associated with cytomegalovirus.

CDR1 and CDR2 (SGHRS, YFSETQ) derive from the germline V gene. The junction carries 7 bases between V and J, which are trimmed by 0 bases and 0 bases respectively. Including cysteine and phenylalanine, the CDR3 has 15 amino acids. Of the read, only the CDR3 DNA is kept; its 45 bases are in frame from base 1. A word on this clone: Its antigen is not yet known. Per-nucleotide qualities are absent, and no much larger clonotype sits a single base away.

The cohort consisted of hundreds of healthy bone marrow donors. All cohort members were sampled while nominally healthy, although unrecorded immune exposures were likely present. The donor was CMV seronegative and belonged to the group of around 350 seronegative cohort members. Each donor provided a peripheral blood sample, and peripheral blood mononuclear cells were used for TCR beta sequencing. The Qiagen DNeasy Blood Extraction Kit was used to extract genomic DNA from the blood cell samples. Library preparation was by the immunoSEQ multiplex PCR assay. For the multiplex PCR, a mixture combining 60 forward primers for TCR Vbeta segments and 13 reverse primers for TCR Jbeta segments was used. The CDR3 region of rearranged TCR beta genes was amplified from genomic DNA with a multiplex PCR assay. The Illumina HiSeq System was used to sequence the amplified TCR beta libraries as 87-base-pair reads. The paper's processing steps were these. Across the 670 or so repertoires, a later analysis counted tens of millions of unique TCR beta chains, 9.5 million to 13 million of which were shared by at least two donors. Raw reads were error-corrected and collapsed into unique sequences by a nearest-neighbor algorithm in which closely related sequences were merged to remove PCR and sequencing errors. CDR3 sequences were aligned to IMGT reference sequences to assign V, D and J gene segments. For a sequence to be retained, a match of at least six nucleotides was required to both a V gene segment and a J gene segment. Rearrangements were classified as productive when the CDR3 lacked stop codons and remained in frame with V and J, and all other rearrangements were classified as non-productive. Following IMGT convention, CDR3 was defined as the stretch from the second conserved V-encoded cysteine up to the conserved J-encoded phenylalanine. In an earlier analysis of 587 of the donors, sequences lacking an unambiguous match to a single V gene segment were excluded. An earlier analysis of fewer than 750 of the donors called V segments functional above 56.7% productive rearrangements and segregating when the between-donor standard deviation exceeded 5%. A statistical classification framework was built for diagnosing cytomegalovirus status from the catalog of TCR beta chain sequences. V and J gene assignment, in a later analysis, came from comparing TCR nucleotide sequences with IMGT/GENE-DB human TR gene sequences. A later analysis assigned CDR3 sequences and most-parsimonious VDJ recombination scenarios with the TCRdist pipeline. A later analysis defined each TCR beta chain by its CDR3 amino acid sequence plus V-gene family, and excluded reads lacking a unique V-gene family. In a later analysis, fewer than 650 highly shared, low-generation-probability nucleotide sequences were removed to address suspected cross-contamination and a sequencing artifact. For each public chain, a later analysis derived a clonal expansion index from normalized ranks of inferred template counts within each repertoire. A later analysis computed generation probabilities with a VDJ recombination model fitted to out-of-frame rearrangements, and checked the results against IGoR. In a later analysis, TCR-TCR, TCR-HLA and TCR-CMV co-occurrence was scored with hypergeometric tests, and a repertoire-size bias correction was applied to TCR pairs. To estimate false discovery rates, a later analysis permuted the HLA or CMV assignments 20 times. In a later analysis, co-occurring TCRs were grouped using DBSCAN, with TCRdist sequence similarity added in when clustering inside HLA-allele-positive subsets. Co-occurrence clustering excluded repertoires with fewer than 30,000 or more than 120,000 public chains, plus five with anomalous nucleotide sharing. TCRdb obtained this table from immuneACCESS and retained in-frame rearrangements with V and J assigned. These tables miss some clones; where compared with another copy, unresolved V genes account for less than half of the shortfall, and the remainder is unexplained. The V and J calls and the clone size are those of that table, but D and trimming were determined from the DNA. The sample records about 110,000 clones, roughly 86% of which are singletons. Clones ranked in the top ten supply approximately 2% of the sample.

The sequencing input was PBMCs. Recombination linked TRBV5-1 to TRBJ1-5, with the D gene uncertain. The clonotype was recovered from a man in his forties in good health and CMV-seronegative. The DNA sequence is as follows: TGCGCCAGCAGCTTGGGCGGTTATAGCAATCAGCCCCAGCATTTT. This is translated as CASSLGGYSNQPQHF.